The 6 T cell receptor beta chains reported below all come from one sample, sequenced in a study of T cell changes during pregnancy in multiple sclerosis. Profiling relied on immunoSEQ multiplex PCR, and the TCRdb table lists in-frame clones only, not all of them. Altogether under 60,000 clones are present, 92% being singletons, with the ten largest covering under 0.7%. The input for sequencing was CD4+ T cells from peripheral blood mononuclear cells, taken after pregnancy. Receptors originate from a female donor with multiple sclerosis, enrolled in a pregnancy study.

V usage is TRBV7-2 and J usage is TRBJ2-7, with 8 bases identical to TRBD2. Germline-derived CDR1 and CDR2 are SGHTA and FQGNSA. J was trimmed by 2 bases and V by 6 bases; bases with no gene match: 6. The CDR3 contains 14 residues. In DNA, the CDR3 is TGTGCCAGCAGGCGGGGACTAGGAGCCTACGAGCAGTACTTC. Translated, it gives CASRRGLGAYEQYF.

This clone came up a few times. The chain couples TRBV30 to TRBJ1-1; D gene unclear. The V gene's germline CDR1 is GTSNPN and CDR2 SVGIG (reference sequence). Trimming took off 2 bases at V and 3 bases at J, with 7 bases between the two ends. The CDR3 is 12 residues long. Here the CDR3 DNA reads TGTGCCTGGAGTCAGCAGGACACTGAAGCTTTCTTT. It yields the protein CAWSQQDTEAFF.

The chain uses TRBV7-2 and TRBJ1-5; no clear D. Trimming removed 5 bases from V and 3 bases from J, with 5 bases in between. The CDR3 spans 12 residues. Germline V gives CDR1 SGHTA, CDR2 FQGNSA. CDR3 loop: CASSLFNQPQHF. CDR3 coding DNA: TGTGCCAGCAGCCTATTCAATCAGCCCCAGCATTTT.

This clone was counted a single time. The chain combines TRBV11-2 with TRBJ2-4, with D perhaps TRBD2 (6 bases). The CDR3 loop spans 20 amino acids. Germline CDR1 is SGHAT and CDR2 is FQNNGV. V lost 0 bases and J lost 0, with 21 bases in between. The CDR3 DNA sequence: TGTGCCAGCAGCTTAGATAGCGGCAGCGCTGAGAGCCCAGCCAAAAACATTCAGTACTTC. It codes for CASSLDSGSAESPAKNIQYF.

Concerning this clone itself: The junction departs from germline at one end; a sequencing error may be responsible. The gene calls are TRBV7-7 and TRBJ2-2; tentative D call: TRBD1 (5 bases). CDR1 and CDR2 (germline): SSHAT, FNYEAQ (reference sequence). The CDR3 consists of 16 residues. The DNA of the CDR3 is TGTGCTAGCAGCCTTAAGCCAGGGCCGAACACCGGGGAGCTGTTTTTT. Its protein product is CASSLKPGPNTGELFF.

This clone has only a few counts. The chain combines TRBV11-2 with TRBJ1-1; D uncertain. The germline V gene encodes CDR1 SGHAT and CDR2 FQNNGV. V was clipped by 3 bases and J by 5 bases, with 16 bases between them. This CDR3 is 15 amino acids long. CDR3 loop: CASSFRREGGTEAFF. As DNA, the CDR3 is TGTGCCAGCAGCTTTCGGCGAGAGGGAGGGACTGAAGCTTTCTTT.